A single sample is the source of the 23 T cell receptor beta chains below, sequenced in a study of blood T cell repertoires in COVID-19. Profiling relied on immunoSEQ multiplex PCR, and the TCRdb table lists in-frame clones only, not all of them. Of 200,000 to 250,000 clones in the sample, about 90% were seen once. Sequenced material: peripheral blood. All receptors come from a man aged 55 to 70 with acute or convalescent COVID-19.

V gene TRBV27 combines with J gene TRBJ2-5; TRBD2 might be the D (6 bases). The CDR3 is made up of 14 amino acids. Germline lookup yields CDR1 MNHEY and CDR2 SMNVEV (reference sequence). The V end lost 3 bases, the J end lost 3 bases, and 11 bases lay between the germline ends. Here the CDR3 DNA reads TGTGCCAGCAGTTTCTTCGGGAGTAAAGAGACCCAGTACTTC. Protein product: CASSFFGSKETQYF.

This chain connects TRBV11-2 to TRBJ2-5; the D is unclear. The germline V gene has CDR1 SGHAT and CDR2 FQNNGV. V lost 0 bases, J lost 5 bases, and 13 bases lay in between. This CDR3 is 15 amino acids long. CDR3: CASSLDWSSRETQYF. As DNA, the CDR3 is TGTGCCAGCAGCTTAGATTGGTCTTCGAGGGAGACCCAGTACTTC.

This clone came up once. This chain uses TRBV5-1 with TRBJ2-4; D not certain. Trimming pared 0 bases from V and 9 bases from J, leaving 4 bases between. Germline V gene lookup returns CDR1 SGHRS and CDR2 YFSETQ. The CDR3 spans 11 residues. The CDR3 loop is CASSLDRIQYF. The CDR3 coding sequence is TGCGCCAGCAGCTTGGATCGCATTCAGTACTTC. Variable domain in full (rest from reference TRBV5-1 and TRBJ2-4): KAGVTQTPRYLIKTRGQQVTLSCSPISGHRSVSWYQQTPGQGLQFLFEYFSETQRNKGNFPGRFSGRQFSNSRSEMNVSTLELGDSALYLCASSLDRIQYFGAGTRLSVL.

This clone showed up just once. This rearrangement joins TRBV11-1 to TRBJ2-7; TRBD1 aligns across 9 bases. CDR3 size: 14 residues. J lost 2 bases, V lost 5 bases, and 4 bases had no gene match. Germline values: CDR1 SGHAT, CDR2 FQDESV (reference sequence). Here the CDR3 DNA reads TGTGCCAGCAGCACAGGGGGCCCTCCCTACGAGCAGTACTTC. Its protein product is CASSTGGPPYEQYF.

V usage is TRBV28 and J usage is TRBJ1-5; 9 nucleotides match TRBD1. V dropped 7 bases and J dropped 2; count of bases not matched to a gene: 9. Germline lookup yields CDR1 MDHEN and CDR2 SYDVKM. The CDR3 spans 16 residues. CDR3 residues: CASNNRGQVGNQPQHF. CDR3 DNA: TGTGCCAGCAATAACAGGGGGCAGGTTGGCAATCAGCCCCAGCATTTT.

The chain carries TRBV5-3 and TRBJ2-2; 8 bases align to TRBD2. TRBV5-3 is labeled an ORF, and its function is uncertain. The CDR3 runs 17 residues. J lost 7 bases, V lost 4 bases, and 15 bases had no gene match. CDR3 nucleotides: TGTGCCAGAAGCCTAACACGGACTAGCAGTAAAGGCGGGGAGCTGTTTTTT. This gives the protein CARSLTRTSSKGGELFF.

This clone was counted a single time. This chain connects TRBV5-4 to TRBJ1-2; D ambiguous. V dropped 4 bases and J dropped 3 bases, with 10 bases sitting between them. Germline V gives CDR1 SGHNT, CDR2 YYREEE (reference sequence). CDR3 size: 13 residues. CDR3 protein: CASSLPGDYGYTF. CDR3 DNA: TGTGCCAGCAGCCTACCCGGGGACTATGGCTACACCTTC.

This clone was recorded once. The chain recombines TRBV5-1 with TRBJ1-1; the D is unclear. This CDR3 region has 13 residues. With 2 bases removed from V and 1 base from J, the gap between germline ends came to 6 bases. Germline CDR1 SGHRS, CDR2 YFSETQ. The CDR3: CASSFPRNTEAFF. CDR3 coding DNA: TGCGCCAGCAGCTTCCCCAGGAACACTGAAGCTTTCTTT.

This clone was observed a handful of times. The J gene is TRBJ2-1, the V gene TRBV9; possible D gene TRBD2, 6 bases. Germline CDR1 and CDR2: SGDLS and YYNGEE. Trimming stripped 0 bases from V and 4 bases from J, with 14 bases between. This CDR3 region has 16 residues. CDR3 sequence: CASSVDVAGGYNEQFF. The CDR3 nucleotides read TGTGCCAGCAGCGTAGATGTGGCCGGAGGGTACAATGAGCAGTTCTTC.

The chain combines TRBV6-2 or TRBV6-3 with TRBJ1-2; no clear D gene. This CDR3 spans 11 amino acids. In germline, CDR1 is MNHEY, CDR2 SVGEGT. V was shortened by 0 bases and J by 8 bases, with 4 bases between the two germline ends. As DNA, the CDR3 is TGTGCCAGCAGTTACTCTCGGGGCTACACCTTC. This sequence encodes CASSYSRGYTF.

V gene TRBV28 combines with J gene TRBJ2-3; 7 bases match TRBD1. From germline, CDR1 is MDHEN and CDR2 SYDVKM. The V segment lost 1 base and the J segment 2 bases; nucleotides outside the gene matches: 3. The CDR3 length is 15 residues. The CDR3 loop is CASSLLGQSTDTQYF. The CDR3 DNA reads TGTGCCAGCAGTTTATTGGGACAGTCCACAGATACGCAGTATTTT.

This sequence joins TRBV5-4 and TRBJ2-2, with 9 bases fitting TRBD1. With V trimmed by 4 bases and J by 2 bases, 3 bases remained unmatched. CDR1 SGHNT and CDR2 YYREEE come from the germline V gene (reference sequence). The length of the CDR3 is 15 residues. DNA for the CDR3: TGTGCCAGCAGCCGACAGGGGGGTAACACCGGGGAGCTGTTTTTT. This codes for CASSRQGGNTGELFF.

In this sample, this clone turned up once. The rearrangement uses TRBV6-2 or TRBV6-3 and TRBJ2-5; TRBD2 agrees at 16 bases. With 0 bases clipped from V and 4 bases from J, the junction kept 2 bases outside the gene matches. The germline gives CDR1 MNHEY, CDR2 SVGEGT. This CDR3 region has 17 residues. CDR3 coding DNA: TGTGCCAGCAGTTACTCGGGACTAGCGGGAGGGCCAGAGACCCAGTACTTC. Residues: CASSYSGLAGGPETQYF.

The chain has TRBV6-5 and TRBJ1-6, with D tentatively TRBD1 (6 bases). Per germline, CDR1 MNHEY and CDR2 SVGAGI. The CDR3 covers 12 residues. Trimming took 5 bases from V and 9 from J, leaving 8 bases between them. The CDR3 loop is CASSNRVSPLHF. The CDR3 nucleotides are TGTGCCAGCAGTAACAGGGTTTCACCCCTCCACTTT.

This clone was detected only a few times. The chain uses TRBV7-3 and TRBJ2-7; TRBD2 might be the D (5 bases). Trimming left V 4 bases short and J 3 bases short, with 10 bases between. Germline CDR1 SGHTA, CDR2 FQGTGA. This CDR3 is built from 13 residues. CDR3 sequence (DNA): TGTGCCAGCAGCTCCCTCGCGGGCTACGAGCAGTACTTC. Translating gives CASSSLAGYEQYF.

The gene calls are TRBV28 and TRBJ2-3; D gene unclear. This CDR3 has 13 residues. V was shortened by 6 bases and J by 1 base, with 8 bases between the two germline ends. The germline V gene has CDR1 MDHEN and CDR2 SYDVKM. The CDR3 nucleotides read TGTGCCAGCAGAACTCAAGGCACAGATACGCAGTATTTT. The encoded protein is CASRTQGTDTQYF.

This clone was observed a handful of times. The genes are TRBV28 and TRBJ1-2; a weak D match, TRBD1 (5 bases). This CDR3 comprises 12 residues. Germline CDR1 reads MDHEN; CDR2 reads SYDVKM. Trimming removed 8 bases from V and 4 bases from J, with 11 bases in between. The CDR3 here is CASQGSAYGYTF. The CDR3, as DNA: TGTGCCAGCCAGGGCAGCGCCTATGGCTACACCTTC.

The V and J genes are TRBV7-6 and TRBJ1-5, with a weak D call TRBD1 (5 bases). The germline V and J ends were trimmed by 5 bases and 2 bases, with 13 bases remaining between them. This CDR3 is 15 amino acids long. Germline V gives CDR1 SGHVS, CDR2 FNYEAQ. This CDR3 reads CASSPGRGGNQPQHF. DNA for the CDR3: TGTGCCAGCAGCCCTGGAAGGGGCGGCAATCAGCCCCAGCATTTT.

The chain couples TRBV11-3 to TRBJ2-3; TRBD2 agrees at 10 bases. The CDR3 runs 15 residues. Germline V gene data show CDR1 as SGHNT and CDR2 as YENEEA. The J segment lost 4 bases and the V segment lost 3 bases, leaving 4 bases of the junction unmatched. CDR3 residues: CASSLLAGEADTQYF. CDR3 in DNA: TGTGCCAGCAGCTTGCTAGCGGGAGAAGCAGATACGCAGTATTTT.

The V call is TRBV6-5, the J call TRBJ1-1; D may be TRBD1 (5 bases). This CDR3 region has 11 residues. The germline V and J ends were trimmed by 4 bases and 7 bases, with 7 bases remaining between them. Germline V CDR1 and CDR2: MNHEY, SVGAGI. CDR3 region: CASSWGYEAFF. The CDR3 DNA sequence: TGTGCCAGCAGTTGGGGCTATGAAGCTTTCTTT.

This clone was detected only a few times. J is TRBJ2-7 and V is TRBV11-3; D is undetermined. V lost 5 bases and J lost 1, with 12 bases in between. The CDR3 is made up of 14 amino acids. The germline gives CDR1 SGHNT, CDR2 YENEEA. This CDR3 is CASSTTSNSYEQYF. The CDR3 DNA reads as TGTGCCAGCAGCACGACTTCAAATTCCTACGAGCAGTACTTC.

The V and J genes are TRBV5-1 and TRBJ1-1; 7 bases are shared with TRBD1. V lost 3 bases to trimming and J lost 1 base; unmatched junction nucleotides: 3. Germline CDR1 is SGHRS and CDR2 is YFSETQ. CDR3 length: 14 amino acids. The CDR3 region has the DNA TGCGCCAGCAGCTCCCGGACAGGGAACACTGAAGCTTTCTTT. Residues: CASSSRTGNTEAFF.

This clone appeared a single time. The chain joins TRBV7-3 to TRBJ2-6, with D tentatively TRBD1 (6 bases). The V end lost 8 bases, the J end lost 1 base, and 15 bases lay between the germline ends. This CDR3 comprises 16 residues. The V gene's germline CDR1 is SGHTA and CDR2 FQGTGA. The CDR3 region has the DNA TGTGCCAGCCACCGGGACACTTTATCTGGGGCCAACGTCCTGACTTTC. Encoded protein: CASHRDTLSGANVLTF.